Listed below are T cell receptor beta chains from one sample, sequenced in a study of beta chain features in type 1 diabetes. Sequencing was performed with immunoSEQ multiplex PCR; in TCRdb, only in-frame clones are kept and a portion is missing. The table includes 150,000 to 200,000 clones, roughly 10% detected once. The sequencing input was central memory CD4+ T cells from blood. The receptors shown here come from a woman in her 30s with type 1 diabetes. The CDR3 runs from the conserved cysteine through the conserved F or W. A D gene is named only where the DNA matches it firmly. Clone size is not always given. Where it is, it says once, few, many or a class for expanded clones.

CDR3nt	CDR3aa	abundance	d_gene	v_gene	j_gene
TGTGCCACCAGCAAGACTAGCGGGAGTCCCGGGGAGCTGTTTTTT	CATSKTSGSPGELFF	.	TRBD2	TRBV15	TRBJ2-2
TGTGCCTGGTCTACAGGGGCGGACATTCAGTACTTC	CAWSTGADIQYF	few	TRBD1	TRBV30	TRBJ2-4
TGTGCCAGCAGCCAAGATAGGCCTAGCGGGTACAATGAGCAGTTCTTC	CASSQDRPSGYNEQFF	.	TRBD2	TRBV9	TRBJ2-1
TGTGCCAGCAGCCTACAGGGAGGGCACGAGCAGTACTTC	CASSLQGGHEQYF	.	.	TRBV14	TRBJ2-7
TGTGCCAGCTCACCTTTGGCCTCCCCCTACGAGCAGTACTTC	CASSPLASPYEQYF	many	.	TRBV18	TRBJ2-7
TGTGCCAGCAGCTTCGTGTGGGAGGACACCGGGGAGCTGTTTTTT	CASSFVWEDTGELFF	.	.	TRBV5-6	TRBJ2-2
TGTGCCAGCAGTGAGACTAGCGGAAGCTCCTACAATGAGCAGTTCTTC	CASSETSGSSYNEQFF	few	TRBD2	TRBV6-1	TRBJ2-1
TGTGCCAGCAGCGTAGACGACAGGGGAAAGCTGTTTTTT	CASSVDDRGKLFF	few	TRBD1	TRBV9	TRBJ2-2
TGTGCCAGCAAAACAGGGGGCACTGAAGCTTTCTTT	CASKTGGTEAFF	few	TRBD1	TRBV6-6	TRBJ1-1
TGTGCCAGCAGCTTACTAGCGGGAAATGTCTACGAGCAGTACTTC	CASSLLAGNVYEQYF	few	TRBD2	TRBV7-2	TRBJ2-7
TGTGCCAGCAGTGGGGCAGACGAGCAGTACTTC	CASSGADEQYF	.	.	TRBV6-8	TRBJ2-7
TGTGCCAGCAGTCCCCAGTCGGAGACCCAGTACTTC	CASSPQSETQYF	few	.	TRBV6-5	TRBJ2-5
TGTGCCAGCAGCCTGTCAGGGGAGAGGCGGGACACTGAAGCTTTCTTT	CASSLSGERRDTEAFF	few	.	TRBV14	TRBJ1-1
TGTGCCAGCAGTTACTCGGGGACATACACCTATGGCTACACCTTC	CASSYSGTYTYGYTF	few	.	TRBV6-5	TRBJ1-2
TGTGCCAGCAGCTTGGGAGGGAACACTGAAGCTTTCTTT	CASSLGGNTEAFF	.	.	TRBV5-4	TRBJ1-1
TGTGCCAGCAGCTTGGGAGGGGGCGTGTGGGAGACCCAGTACTTC	CASSLGGGVWETQYF	few	TRBD1	TRBV5-6	TRBJ2-5
TGTGCCAGCAGCGGGGACTCATACAATGAGCAGTTCTTC	CASSGDSYNEQFF	.	.	TRBV2	TRBJ2-1
TGTGCCAGCAGCTTCGGACTAGCGATTGGCGAGCAGTACTTC	CASSFGLAIGEQYF	.	TRBD2	TRBV7-9	TRBJ2-7
TGTGCCACCCGTGAACAGGGAAGAGGGATCTACGAGCAGTACTTC	CATREQGRGIYEQYF	few	.	TRBV28	TRBJ2-7
TGCAGCGTAGGAATCCAGGCGAACACTGAAGCTTTCTTT	CSVGIQANTEAFF	few	.	TRBV29-1	TRBJ1-1
TGTGCCAGCAGCGCCACGACAGGAGAGAACTCCTACGAGCAGTACTTC	CASSATTGENSYEQYF	.	.	TRBV7-9	TRBJ2-7
TGTGCCAGCGGGGACGGGGTTGCTAGCGGGAAGAGCTCCTACGAGCAGTACTTC	CASGDGVASGKSSYEQYF	few	TRBD2	TRBV11-1	TRBJ2-7
TGTGCCAGCAGCCCAGGGTCCGATGGGGGCTACACCTTC	CASSPGSDGGYTF	few	.	TRBV7-8	TRBJ1-2
TGTGCCAGCAGCTTACAAGGGACAGGGGCCGAAAGCTACACCTTC	CASSLQGTGAESYTF	few	TRBD1	TRBV7-9	TRBJ1-2
TGCAGCGCCCGGACTAGTCAGAACACCGGGGAGCTGTTTTTT	CSARTSQNTGELFF	few	TRBD2	TRBV29-1	TRBJ2-2
TGCAGCACACAGTCTAACTATGGCTACACCTTC	CSTQSNYGYTF	.	.	TRBV29-1	TRBJ1-2
TGTGCCAGCAGCTTAGAGCTATATGAGCAGTTCTTC	CASSLELYEQFF	few	.	TRBV7-8	TRBJ2-1
TGTGCCAGCTCCCCGGGACTAGCGGAGCGAGAGACCCAGTACTTC	CASSPGLAERETQYF	few	TRBD2	TRBV18	TRBJ2-5
TGTGCCAGCAGCCAAACGGTTGGCGGATTCACAGATACGCAGTATTTT	CASSQTVGGFTDTQYF	few	.	TRBV16	TRBJ2-3
TGTGCCAGCAGTGTGCGGCAGGGTGATATGCCGCACTTC	CASSVRQGDMPHF	few	.	TRBV2	TRBJ2-7
TGTGCCAGCAGTGTCGACAGAGGCTACTATGGCTACACCTTC	CASSVDRGYYGYTF	few	.	TRBV28	TRBJ1-2
TGTGCCAGCAGCCAAGATCCCAGGGAGCAGTTCTTC	CASSQDPREQFF	.	.	TRBV14	TRBJ2-1
TGTGCCAGCAGCTTAGGATCGCGGACAGGACAAGAGACCCAGTACTTC	CASSLGSRTGQETQYF	.	TRBD1	TRBV7-2	TRBJ2-5
TGTGCCAGCTCTCGACAGGGACGGGATGGAAACACCATATATTTT	CASSRQGRDGNTIYF	.	TRBD1	TRBV18	TRBJ1-3
TGTGCCAGCAGTTACTCGGAGCAGGGAGGTACTGAAGCTTTCTTT	CASSYSEQGGTEAFF	.	.	TRBV6-6	TRBJ1-1
TGCGCCAGCAGCTCTGGCCAGGGGGCCTCGATCTATGGCTACACCTTC	CASSSGQGASIYGYTF	.	TRBD1	TRBV5-1	TRBJ1-2
TGCGCCAGCAGTCAATCGGATAGGGGTGTACTCCTCGCCACCGGGGAGCTGTTTTTT	CASSQSDRGVLLATGELFF	many	.	TRBV23-1	TRBJ2-2
TGTGCCAGCAGCTTCGAGGAAGGAGTCGGAGCTTTCTTT	CASSFEEGVGAFF	few	.	TRBV7-9	TRBJ1-1
TGTGCCAGCAGCTCGACAGGGACTGAAGCTTTCTTT	CASSSTGTEAFF	.	TRBD1	TRBV7-9	TRBJ1-1
TGTGCCAGCAGCTTGGGGACAGCGAAGGGGACCCAGTACTTC	CASSLGTAKGTQYF	few	TRBD1	TRBV7-3	TRBJ2-5
TGCAGCGTTGACGGGCCAGGGGGAATCAACGAGCAGTACTTC	CSVDGPGGINEQYF	.	TRBD1	TRBV29-1	TRBJ2-7
TGTGCCTGGAGGGGGAGTAGCTACGAGCAGTACTTC	CAWRGSSYEQYF	.	.	TRBV30	TRBJ2-7
TGTGCCAGCAGCTTAGAAGGGGGAGAGAACACAGATACGCAGTATTTT	CASSLEGGENTDTQYF	.	.	TRBV11-2	TRBJ2-3
TGTGCCAGCAGTTTATCGGCAGGGTACGAGACCCAGTACTTC	CASSLSAGYETQYF	.	.	TRBV28	TRBJ2-5
TGTGCCAGCAGTTTCCAGGGGAGATCCTACGAGCAGTACTTC	CASSFQGRSYEQYF	few	.	TRBV28	TRBJ2-7
TGCGCCAGCAGCCAAGTTGGAGTGGATACGCAGTATTTT	CASSQVGVDTQYF	few	.	TRBV4-1	TRBJ2-3
TGCGCCAGCAAGCTAGCGGGGACCTACGAGCAGTACTTC	CASKLAGTYEQYF	.	TRBD2	TRBV5-1	TRBJ2-7
TGCAGCGTTGAAGACAGGGGGCGAGCATCCTCTGGAAACACCATATATTTT	CSVEDRGRASSGNTIYF	.	TRBD1	TRBV29-1	TRBJ1-3
TGTGCCAGCAAGCGAATGTCCGTCTACGAGCAGTACTTC	CASKRMSVYEQYF	few	.	TRBV6-1	TRBJ2-7
TGTGCCAGCTCTCCAGGCGGGAGTTTCACAGATACGCAGTATTTT	CASSPGGSFTDTQYF	.	TRBD2	TRBV18	TRBJ2-3
TGTGCCAGCACCGGACAGGGGGGGAACACCGGGGAGCTGTTTTTT	CASTGQGGNTGELFF	few	TRBD1	TRBV28	TRBJ2-2
TGTGCCAGCAGTGAAACGGAGGTTCCCCCGGATACGCAGTATTTT	CASSETEVPPDTQYF	.	.	TRBV2	TRBJ2-3